This T cell receptor beta chain originates from a study of T cells in Graves' hyperthyroidism and ophthalmopathy. The length of the CDR3 is 14 residues. CDR1 MNHEY and CDR2 SMNVEV come from the germline V gene (reference sequence). Trimming took off 3 bases at V and 1 base at J, with 10 bases between the two ends. Authors of the study amplified TCR beta CDR3 regions from RNA transcripts. Researchers ran a first-round RT-PCR on the TCR CDR3 using the HTBI primer set. TCRdb reprocessed the multiplex PCR reads via MiXCR and lists one record per CDR3 protein. This sample has 300,000 to 450,000 distinct CDR3 sequences, with around 14% found just once. This clonotype was detected ten times or more.

The chain employs TRBV27 and TRBJ2-7, with D unresolved. The source of this sequence is a woman aged 25 to 39 with Graves' hyperthyroidism. Sequencing was done on a sample of blood. The CDR3 DNA sequence: TGTGCCAGCAGTTTCGAAGGATCTTCCTACGAGCAGTACTTC. It is translated as CASSFEGSSYEQYF.